This TCR beta chain stems from a study of tumor and adjacent non-tumor tissue in lung cancer. For the study at large: Each sample yielded around 4.2 million productive TCRbeta reads on average. Study-wide results and limits: Patients with more diverse tumor TCRs had worse survival.

A modified ARM-PCR protocol with three rounds of nested PCR amplified TCRbeta. Each CDR3 protein gets one entry after TCRdb re-called the multiplex PCR reads with MiXCR. The repertoire holds tens of thousands of distinct CDR3 sequences, with roughly 60% as singletons. This CDR3 is built from 13 residues. Germline CDR1 WSHSY, CDR2 SAAADI. V lost 8 bases to trimming and J lost 7 bases, with 18 bases between them. The template was RNA from unsorted bulk tissue. Distant lung tissue was collected more than 3 cm away from the tumor edge. As concerns this clonotype: Its target is not known.

This chain links TRBV10-2 with TRBJ2-7; a possible D gene is TRBD2 (6 bases). This receptor was identified in a woman aged 40 to 55 with non-small cell lung cancer. The specimen was distant non-tumor lung tissue. The CDR3, as DNA: TGCGCCAGCCTGACTAGTGGGAGAGAAGAGCAGTACTTC. As protein: CASLTSGREEQYF.